The 5 T cell receptor beta chains given below trace back to one sample, sequenced in a study of blood T cell repertoires in COVID-19. Data came from immunoSEQ multiplex PCR; TCRdb stores just in-frame clones and leaves some out. The data hold 120,000 to 150,000 clones, with approximately 85% observed a single time. The sample consisted of peripheral blood. The receptors originated from a human donor with acute or convalescent COVID-19. The donor label of this sample is uncertain.

This sequence joins TRBV6-5 and TRBJ1-2; maybe TRBD1 (5 bases). Trimming removed 5 bases from V and 2 bases from J, with 15 bases in between. The CDR3 runs 15 residues. The germline gives CDR1 MNHEY, CDR2 SVGAGI. In DNA form, the CDR3 reads TGTGCCAGCAGTCCCCGTCATGCAGGGAACTATGGCTACACCTTC. Its translation is CASSPRHAGNYGYTF.

CDR3 in amino acids: CATSWDRGGEKLFF. The CDR3 bases are TGTGCCACCAGCTGGGACAGGGGAGGTGAAAAACTGTTTTTT. The V call is TRBV15, the J call TRBJ1-4; the match to TRBD1 covers 10 bases. J lost 7 bases, V lost 5 bases, and 4 bases had no gene match. Germline CDR1 LNHNV, CDR2 YYDKDF (reference sequence). This CDR3 has 14 amino acids.

The chain uses TRBV6-2 or TRBV6-3 and TRBJ2-1; 8 nucleotides line up with TRBD2. This CDR3 contains 17 residues. Germline V CDR1 and CDR2: MNHEY, SVGEGT. The V and J ends lost 2 bases and 10 bases, in that order; junction bases with no gene match: 16. This chain's CDR3 is CASSYAAWREDPTEQFF. The CDR3 nucleotides are TGTGCCAGCAGTTACGCTGCTTGGCGGGAGGACCCTACCGAGCAGTTCTTC.

This clone turned up a few times. The V call is TRBV11-3, the J call TRBJ1-1; no clear D gene. CDR1 and CDR2 (germline): SGHNT, YENEEA. CDR3 size: 14 residues. V shed 2 bases and J shed 3 bases, with 10 bases lying between them. The CDR3 loop reads CASSLLPSDTEAFF. CDR3 in DNA: TGTGCCAGCAGCTTACTCCCCTCGGACACTGAAGCTTTCTTT.

V usage is TRBV4-2 and J usage is TRBJ1-2; TRBD1 matches at 8 bases. Per germline, CDR1 LGHNA and CDR2 YNFKEQ. The V and J ends lost 0 bases and 10 bases, in that order; junction bases with no gene match: 19. CDR3 length equals 18 residues. The CDR3 reads CASSQEGRKFSGQEDYTF. The DNA of the CDR3 is TGTGCCAGCAGCCAAGAGGGTAGAAAATTTTCGGGACAGGAGGACTACACCTTC.